This TCR beta chain was documented in a study of hypomethylating agent response in myelodysplastic syndrome. Whole-study results and caveats: Only approximately twelve patients were analyzed in this small cohort.

About this clone: The antigen remains unidentified.

The V and J ends lost 0 bases and 0 bases respectively, with 6 bases between them. This CDR3 has 15 amino acids. The germline V gene encodes CDR1 MNHNS and CDR2 SASEGT. TCRdb's copy holds only in-frame clones and misses some; the assay was immunoSEQ multiplex PCR. The table lists approximately 11,000 clones, over 80% of them singletons. The receptor was isolated from a human donor with myelodysplastic syndrome. Sequences were derived from bone marrow, sampled before or after starting hypomethylating agent treatment for myelodysplastic syndrome (not recorded which). The chain has TRBV6-1 and TRBJ2-1; D is possibly TRBD2 (6 bases). This chain's CDR3 is CASSEAGGSYNEQFF. The CDR3, as DNA: TGTGCCAGCAGTGAAGCGGGGGGCTCCTACAATGAGCAGTTCTTC.